The clone carrying this T cell receptor (beta chain) was seen a handful of times. The target antigen is unknown. These data originate in a study of blood T cells in healthy people across ages. Study conclusions and caveats: Researchers said unsorted PBMCs prevented a conclusive naive versus antigen-experienced comparison. A greater number of naive CD4+ cells and higher diversity distinguished long-lived donors from aged donors.

Germline-derived CDR1 and CDR2 are MNHEY and SVGAGI. The CDR3 contains 12 residues. V shed 6 bases and J shed 7 bases, with 10 bases lying between them. With a J-beta primer mix and a sample-barcoded 5' primer, a second PCR ran roughly 6 to 11 cycles. TCRdb reanalysed the 5' RACE reads using MiXCR and keeps one entry per CDR3 protein. The sample contains approximately 580,000 distinct CDR3 sequences, 20% to 30% of which appear only once. The data were also submitted as part of a second study, on T cells of mothers and their children.

The sequence was collected from a boy younger than 18 in good health. Sequenced input: blood. This chain links TRBV6-5 with TRBJ2-4; TRBD2 might be the D (5 bases). The CDR3 spells CASRDRRNIQYF. In nucleotides, the CDR3 is TGTGCCAGCAGGGACCGGAGGAACATTCAGTACTTC.